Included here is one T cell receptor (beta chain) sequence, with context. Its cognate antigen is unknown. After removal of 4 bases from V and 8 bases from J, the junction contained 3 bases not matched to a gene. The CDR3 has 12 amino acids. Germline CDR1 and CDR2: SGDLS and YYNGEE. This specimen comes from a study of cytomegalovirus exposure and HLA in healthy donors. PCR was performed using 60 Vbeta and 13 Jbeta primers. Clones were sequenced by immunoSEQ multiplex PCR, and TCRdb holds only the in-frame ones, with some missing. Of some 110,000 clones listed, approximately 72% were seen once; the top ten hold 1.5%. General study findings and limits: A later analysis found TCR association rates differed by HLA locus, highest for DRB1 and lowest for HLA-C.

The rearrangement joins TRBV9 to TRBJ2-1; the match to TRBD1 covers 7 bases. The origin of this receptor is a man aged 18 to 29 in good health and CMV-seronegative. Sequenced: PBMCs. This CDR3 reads CASSTGAYEQFF. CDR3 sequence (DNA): TGTGCCAGCAGCACAGGGGCGTATGAGCAGTTCTTC.